This T cell receptor (beta chain) is from a study of CD8 T cells in Susac syndrome. RNA, at about 0.5 to 1 ug, was reverse transcribed with random hexamers. TCRdb called the immunoSEQ multiplex PCR reads again in MiXCR, with one record for every CDR3 protein. The sample records 150,000 to 200,000 distinct CDR3 sequences, under 97% being singletons. V was trimmed by 4 bases and J by 9 bases, leaving 8 bases between them. CDR3 length: 11 residues. CDR1 SGDLS and CDR2 YYNGEE come from the germline V gene. The chain couples TRBV9 to TRBJ2-1; the D is unclear. This receptor was identified in a human donor with multiple sclerosis. The source material was CD4+ T cells from PBMCs. CDR3 amino acids: CASSRLAEQFF. For the CDR3, the DNA is TGTGCCAGCAGCCGCTTAGCTGAGCAGTTCTTC.